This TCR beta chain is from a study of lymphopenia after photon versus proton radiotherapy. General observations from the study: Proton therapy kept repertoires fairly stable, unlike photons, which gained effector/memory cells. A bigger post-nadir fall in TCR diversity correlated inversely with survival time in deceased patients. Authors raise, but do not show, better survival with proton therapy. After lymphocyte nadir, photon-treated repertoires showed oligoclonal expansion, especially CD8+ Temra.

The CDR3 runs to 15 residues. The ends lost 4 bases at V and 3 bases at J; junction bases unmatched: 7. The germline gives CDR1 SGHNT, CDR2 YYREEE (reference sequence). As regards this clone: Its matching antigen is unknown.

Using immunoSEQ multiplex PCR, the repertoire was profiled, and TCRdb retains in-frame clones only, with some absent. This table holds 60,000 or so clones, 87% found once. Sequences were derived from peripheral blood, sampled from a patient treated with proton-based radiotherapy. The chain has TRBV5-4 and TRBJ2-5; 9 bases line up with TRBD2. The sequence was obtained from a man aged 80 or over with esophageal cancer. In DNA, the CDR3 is TGTGCCAGCAGCCGGGCGGGGGGGTTGGAAGAGACCCAGTACTTC. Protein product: CASSRAGGLEETQYF.